Following are 30 T cell receptor beta chains from one sample sequenced in a study of CD8+ T cells in alopecia areata. Investigators isolated RNA and reverse transcribed it into cDNA to act as the sequencing template. Only in-frame clones appear in the TCRdb table, and some are missing; sequencing was by immunoSEQ multiplex PCR. The table records about 220,000 clones, 50% to 60% of them present only once. The sample's treatment: oral pan-JAK inhibitor, 5-10 mg twice daily. The source material was CD4+ T cells sorted from blood, sampled at week 4, from a patient treated with tofacitinib. The receptors come from a human donor with alopecia areata.

The chain couples TRBV29-1 to TRBJ1-2; 7 bases match TRBD1. The CDR3 has 11 amino acids. Germline assignment: CDR1 SQVTM and CDR2 ANQGSEA. CDR3 sequence reads: CIVGGGDGYTF. In DNA, the CDR3 is TGCATCGTAGGAGGGGGCGATGGCTACACCTTC.

This chain connects TRBV29-1 to TRBJ2-4, with D unresolved. The germline V gene encodes CDR1 SQVTM and CDR2 ANQGSEA. CDR3 size: 11 residues. Trimming left V 3 bases short and J 7 bases short, with 7 bases between. Written as DNA, the CDR3 is TGCAGCGTTGATAAGGGTAACATTCAGTACTTC. Translated, it gives CSVDKGNIQYF.

This clone has only one observation. V and J are TRBV4-3 and TRBJ2-7; no firm D call. The V end was cut by 0 bases, the J end by 3 bases, with 6 bases between. The CDR3 loop spans 13 amino acids. Germline V gives CDR1 LGHNA, CDR2 YSLEER. CDR3 sequence reads: CASSQEIHYEQYF. The DNA of the CDR3 is TGCGCCAGCAGCCAAGAAATCCACTACGAGCAGTACTTC.

J is TRBJ1-1 and V is TRBV20-1; D call uncertain. The ends were cut back, 5 bases at V and 1 base at J, with 5 bases in the middle. Germline values: CDR1 DFQATT, CDR2 SNEGSKA (reference sequence). The CDR3 spans 11 residues. The CDR3 region is CSALGNTEAFF. CDR3 nucleotides: TGCAGTGCTCTAGGGAACACTGAAGCTTTCTTT.

This clone was detected only a few times. The chain is built from TRBV25-1 and TRBJ1-5; no firm D call. CDR3 length: 13 amino acids. Trimming stripped 4 bases from V and 1 base from J, with 5 bases between. Germline V gene sequence: CDR1 MGHDK, CDR2 SYGVNS. The CDR3 loop is CASSAASNQPQHF. For the CDR3, the DNA is TGTGCCAGCAGTGCGGCCAGCAATCAGCCCCAGCATTTT.

V and J are TRBV15 and TRBJ2-5; 7 bases are shared with TRBD2. Matching the DNA end better, TRBJ2-7 makes the J call doubtful. CDR1 is LNHNV and CDR2 is YYDKDF in the germline V gene (reference sequence). There are 16 residues in the CDR3. CDR3 in amino acids: CATSRDRVVRGSEQYF. DNA for the CDR3: TGTGCCACCAGCAGAGATAGGGTTGTGCGGGGGTCCGAGCAGTACTTC.

This chain uses TRBV9 with TRBJ1-6, with 7 bases lining up with TRBD1. Germline loops: CDR1 SGDLS, CDR2 YYNGEE. The CDR3 is 16 residues long. Trimming removed 3 bases from V and 5 bases from J; junction bases left unmatched: 8. CDR3 bases: TGTGCCAGCAGCGGACAGGGTTACGGGAATAATTCACCCCTCCACTTT. It translates to CASSGQGYGNNSPLHF.

The chain employs TRBV9 and TRBJ1-1, with 9 bases aligning to TRBD1. The germline V gene encodes CDR1 SGDLS and CDR2 YYNGEE. The CDR3 runs to 16 residues. J lost 0 bases, V lost 5 bases, and 8 bases had no gene match. The CDR3 loop reads CASSSYRTGVNTEAFF. The CDR3 nucleotides are TGTGCCAGCAGTTCTTATCGGACAGGGGTGAACACTGAAGCTTTCTTT.

In DNA form, the CDR3 reads TGTGCCTGGAAGGGACAGGGGGTCCATGGCTACACCTTC. It translates to CAWKGQGVHGYTF. The chain is built from TRBV30 and TRBJ1-2; TRBD1 matches 11 bases. The CDR3 totals 13 residues. The germline V gene has CDR1 GTSNPN and CDR2 SVGIG (reference sequence). V gave up 4 bases and J gave up 6 bases; unmatched junction bases: 4.

A remark on this clone: Other DNA sequences in the same sample also yield this CDR3. This chain uses TRBV30 with TRBJ1-2, with 8 bases lining up with TRBD1. Trimming cost V 5 bases and J 2 bases; bases outside gene matches: 7. This CDR3 has 14 residues. Germline V gene sequence: CDR1 GTSNPN, CDR2 SVGIG (reference sequence). CDR3 in amino acids: CAWRGQGLNYGYTF. In nucleotides, the CDR3 is TGTGCCTGGCGCGGACAGGGCCTCAACTATGGCTACACCTTC.

As regards this clone: This CDR3 is also generated by other DNA sequences in the sample. The chain recombines TRBV29-1 with TRBJ1-1; possibly TRBD1 for D (5 bases). The CDR3 covers 12 residues. Trimming shortened V by 4 bases and J by 1 base, and 7 bases separated the two germline ends. Germline V gene lookup returns CDR1 SQVTM and CDR2 ANQGSEA. The CDR3 nucleotides read TGCAGCGTTGCAGGGTGGAACACTGAAGCTTTCTTT. It codes for CSVAGWNTEAFF.

The gene calls are TRBV6-5 and TRBJ2-5; 7 bases are shared with TRBD1. Germline values: CDR1 MNHEY, CDR2 SVGAGI. The CDR3 is 12 residues long. The junction had 4 bases not matched to a gene; V was cut back by 10 bases and J by 2 bases. CDR3: CATQGVQETQYF. For the CDR3, the DNA is TGTGCCACCCAGGGGGTACAAGAGACCCAGTACTTC.

This clone was picked up a small number of times. This chain joins TRBV30 and TRBJ1-5; 9 bases are a match to TRBD1. CDR3 size: 15 residues. The ends lost 0 bases at V and 6 bases at J; junction bases unmatched: 6. Germline assignment: CDR1 GTSNPN and CDR2 SVGIG (reference sequence). This CDR3 is CAWSVPGQGIQPQHF. The DNA for the CDR3 is TGTGCCTGGAGTGTACCCGGACAGGGGATTCAGCCCCAGCATTTT.

This clone has just a few counts. The chain recombines TRBV18 with TRBJ1-4; weak D call: TRBD1 (5 bases). Germline loops: CDR1 KGHSH, CDR2 LQKENI. The germline V and J ends were trimmed by 3 bases and 8 bases, with 25 bases remaining between them. This CDR3 region has 18 residues. Here the CDR3 reads CASSPLAPGGGYEEKLFF. The CDR3 nucleotides read TGTGCCAGCTCACCCCTTGCGCCCGGCGGGGGGTATGAGGAAAAACTGTTTTTT.

V usage is TRBV6-1 and J usage is TRBJ2-7; tentatively, D is TRBD1 (7 bases). V lost 8 bases and J 3 bases, leaving 11 bases between the germline ends. The CDR3 spans 12 residues. Germline CDR1 reads MNHNS; CDR2 reads SASEGT. The CDR3 DNA reads as TGTGCCAGCCTGCGGGACAGCTACGAGCAGTACTTC. Its protein product is CASLRDSYEQYF.

The CDR3 protein is CATSREPSRNEQYF. The CDR3, as DNA: TGTGCCACCAGCAGAGAGCCCTCAAGGAACGAGCAGTACTTC. The V gene is TRBV15, the J gene TRBJ2-7, with unresolved D. The length of the CDR3 is 14 residues. V was trimmed by 0 bases and J by 5 bases, leaving 11 bases between them. Germline loops: CDR1 LNHNV, CDR2 YYDKDF (reference sequence).

This clone was observed a few times. The V gene is TRBV7-8, the J gene TRBJ1-3; tentative D call: TRBD1 (5 bases). CDR3 length: 14 amino acids. Germline CDR1 reads SGHVS; CDR2 reads FQNEAQ. Trimming cost V 5 bases and J 4 bases, with 12 bases left between them. The CDR3 DNA is TGTGCCAGCAGCCCTCCAGGGAACGGAAACACCATATATTTT. This translates into CASSPPGNGNTIYF.

This clone has more than one count but fewer than ten. The chain carries TRBV19 and TRBJ1-2, with D maybe TRBD1 (6 bases). Germline loops: CDR1 LNHDA, CDR2 SQIVND (reference sequence). The CDR3 runs 15 residues. V lost 3 bases and J lost 7, with 18 bases in between. CDR3 amino acids: CASSMGSTGWRGYTF. CDR3 nucleotides: TGTGCCAGTAGTATGGGGTCCACAGGGTGGCGTGGCTACACCTTC.

This clone has just a few counts. The genes are TRBV29-1 and TRBJ1-1, with TRBD1 matching 7 bases. Germline V gene lookup returns CDR1 SQVTM and CDR2 ANQGSEA. The ends lost 7 bases at V and 5 bases at J; junction bases unmatched: 10. The CDR3 covers 13 residues. The CDR3 nucleotides are TGCAGCGGACAGGGTTTTAGTCGTACTGAAGCTTTCTTT. The encoded protein is CSGQGFSRTEAFF.

This clone has more than one count but fewer than ten. The identical CDR3 is also encoded by other nucleotide sequences in the sample. This rearrangement joins TRBV11-2 to TRBJ1-5; D is possibly TRBD1 (5 bases). The CDR3 has 15 amino acids. Looked up from germline, CDR1 is SGHAT and CDR2 is FQNNGV. Trimming shortened V by 0 bases and J by 3 bases, and 9 bases separated the two germline ends. CDR3 in amino acids: CASSLDQGNNQPQHF. For the CDR3, the DNA is TGTGCCAGCAGCTTAGATCAGGGCAACAATCAGCCCCAGCATTTT.

This clone showed up just a few times. The rearrangement joins TRBV10-3 to TRBJ2-6; D possibly corresponds to TRBD2 (6 bases). CDR3 size: 17 residues. The ends were cut back, 0 bases at V and 0 bases at J, with 9 bases in the middle. CDR1 is ENHRY, CDR2 SYGVKD, per germline. The CDR3 loop reads CAISESRGSSGANVLTF. In DNA, the CDR3 is TGTGCCATCAGTGAGTCTCGGGGGAGCTCTGGGGCCAACGTCCTGACTTTC.

Only one count was recorded for this clone. J is TRBJ1-2 and V is TRBV15; TRBD1 might be the D (6 bases). The CDR3 consists of 12 residues. CDR1 is LNHNV and CDR2 is YYDKDF in the germline V gene (reference sequence). V was pared by 3 bases and J by 8 bases, with 10 bases between. The CDR3 loop is CATSSPRGGYTF. The CDR3 DNA reads as TGTGCCACCAGCAGCCCTAGGGGGGGCTACACCTTC. Full variable domain (remainder filled in from reference TRBV15 and TRBJ1-2): DAMVIQNPRYQVTQFGKPVTLSCSQTLNHNVMYWYQQKSSQAPKLLFHYYDKDFNNEADTPDNFQSRRPNTSFCFLDIRSPGLGDTAMYLCATSSPRGGYTFGSGTRLTVV.

The chain combines TRBV5-6 with TRBJ2-1, with TRBD2 identical over 8 bases. The trim removed 3 bases at V and 7 bases at J, leaving 6 bases unmatched. Germline V CDR1 and CDR2: SGHDT, YYEEEE. The CDR3 runs to 14 residues. CDR3 coding DNA: TGTGCCAGCAGCTCTACCGGGACTAGTAATGAGCAGTTCTTC. Translating gives CASSSTGTSNEQFF. The full variable domain, rest sourced from reference TRBV5-6 and TRBJ2-1, is DAGVTQSPTHLIKTRGQQVTLRCSPKSGHDTVSWYQQALGQGPQFIFQYYEEEERQRGNFPDRFSGHQFPNYSSELNVNALLLGDSALYLCASSSTGTSNEQFFGPGTRLTVL.

The V and J genes are TRBV5-1 and TRBJ2-1, with 9 bases fitting TRBD2. CDR3 length: 19 residues. The J segment lost 5 bases and the V segment lost 0 bases, leaving 15 bases of the junction unmatched. CDR1 is SGHRS and CDR2 is YFSETQ in the germline V gene. This CDR3 reads CASSLVPPSGGPLHNEQFF. In nucleotides, the CDR3 is TGCGCCAGCAGCTTGGTGCCGCCCAGCGGGGGGCCACTTCACAATGAGCAGTTCTTC. The variable domain in full, with the rest retrieved from reference TRBV5-1 and TRBJ2-1, is KAGVTQTPRYLIKTRGQQVTLSCSPISGHRSVSWYQQTPGQGLQFLFEYFSETQRNKGNFPGRFSGRQFSNSRSEMNVSTLELGDSALYLCASSLVPPSGGPLHNEQFFGPGTRLTVL.

The J gene is TRBJ2-3, the V gene TRBV7-2, with 9 positions matching TRBD1. In germline, CDR1 is SGHTA, CDR2 FQGNSA. The CDR3 is made up of 15 amino acids. J lost 3 bases, V lost 5 bases, and 6 bases had no gene match. The DNA of the CDR3 is TGTGCCAGCAGCCGGGACAGGGTTGTGACAGATACGCAGTATTTT. This codes for CASSRDRVVTDTQYF.

The chain is built from TRBV30 and TRBJ2-7; D remains ambiguous. V lost 3 bases and J lost 5, with 5 bases in between. This CDR3 has 10 amino acids. Germline V gene lookup returns CDR1 GTSNPN and CDR2 SVGIG (reference sequence). The CDR3 loop is CAWSLDEQYF. CDR3 DNA: TGTGCCTGGAGCCTCGACGAGCAGTACTTC.

V gene TRBV6-6 combines with J gene TRBJ2-7, with D possibly being TRBD2 (6 bases). This CDR3 is 13 amino acids long. Deletions cut 6 bases from V and 5 bases from J, with 14 bases between. Germline assignment: CDR1 MNHNY and CDR2 SVGAGI (reference sequence). CDR3 nucleotide sequence: TGTGCCAGCAGGACCGGGAGCAGGGACGAGCAGTACTTC. As protein: CASRTGSRDEQYF.

The chain is built from TRBV19 and TRBJ1-2; the D is unclear. In germline, CDR1 is LNHDA, CDR2 SQIVND (reference sequence). The CDR3 consists of 11 residues. V lost 5 bases to trimming and J lost 7 bases, with 8 bases between them. CDR3 sequence (DNA): TGTGCCAGTAGTTTCGGGCCTGGCTACACCTTC. This gives the protein CASSFGPGYTF.

This clone turned up a few times. The chain joins TRBV7-2 to TRBJ1-1, with D perhaps TRBD1 (5 bases). CDR3 length equals 14 residues. The V gene's germline CDR1 is SGHTA and CDR2 FQGNSA. V dropped 5 bases and J dropped 0 bases, with 10 bases sitting between them. The CDR3 loop reads CASSIWGMNTEAFF. CDR3 nucleotide sequence: TGTGCCAGCAGCATATGGGGGATGAACACTGAAGCTTTCTTT.

This clone appeared a few times. The gene calls are TRBV5-1 and TRBJ2-2, with D perhaps TRBD1 or TRBD2 (5 bases each). The CDR3 is made up of 15 amino acids. V dropped 3 bases and J dropped 0 bases, with 9 bases sitting between them. CDR1 is SGHRS, CDR2 YFSETQ, per germline. CDR3 protein: CASSWKGPNTGELFF. CDR3 bases: TGCGCCAGCAGCTGGAAGGGACCGAACACCGGGGAGCTGTTTTTT.